The sequence of this T cell receptor (beta chain) was determined in a study of cytomegalovirus exposure and HLA in healthy donors. This clone was counted between two and nine times. The target antigen is unknown. The ends were cut back, 8 bases at V and 1 base at J, with 12 bases in the middle. The germline V gene has CDR1 MNHNS and CDR2 SASEGT. The CDR3 length is 14 residues. Sequencing used immunoSEQ multiplex PCR; TCRdb keeps in-frame clones, though not all of them. The sample yields roughly 120,000 clones, approximately 94% seen once. Whole-study results and caveats: Overall, roughly 170 TCR beta chains were annotated as cytomegalovirus-associated. In a later analysis, first-cohort TCR clusters were found to tend to co-occur in the 100 to 150 validation repertoires.

The TCR comes from a woman under 30 in good health and CMV-seronegative. This chain links TRBV6-1 with TRBJ1-5; D is undetermined. Sequences were obtained from PBMCs. DNA of the CDR3: TGTGCCAGCCGCCAGGATCGGAGCAATCAGCCCCAGCATTTT. It specifies CASRQDRSNQPQHF.